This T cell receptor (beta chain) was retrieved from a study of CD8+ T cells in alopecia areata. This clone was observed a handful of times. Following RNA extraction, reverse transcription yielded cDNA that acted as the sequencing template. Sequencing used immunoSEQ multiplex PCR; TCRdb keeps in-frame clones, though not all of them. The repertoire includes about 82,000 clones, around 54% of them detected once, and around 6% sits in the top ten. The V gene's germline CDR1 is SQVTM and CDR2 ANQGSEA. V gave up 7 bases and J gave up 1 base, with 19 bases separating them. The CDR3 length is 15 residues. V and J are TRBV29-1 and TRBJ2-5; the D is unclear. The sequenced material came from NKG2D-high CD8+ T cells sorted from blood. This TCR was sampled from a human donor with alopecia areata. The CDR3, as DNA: TGCAGCGCCCAACACACCCTACAGATCCAAGAGACCCAGTACTTC. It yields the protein CSAQHTLQIQETQYF.